These 17 T cell receptor beta chains share one sample of origin, sequenced in a study of T cells in narcolepsy. Sequenced by immunoSEQ multiplex PCR; TCRdb stores in-frame clones only, minus some. The table records about 20,000 clones, around 83% of them present only once. Specimen: memory (CD45RA-) CD4+ T cells from blood. These receptors came from a human donor in good health.

The V call is TRBV5-1, the J call TRBJ2-1; D may be TRBD2 (7 bases). Trimming shortened V by 6 bases and J by 9 bases, and 16 bases separated the two germline ends. CDR1 and CDR2 from the germline V gene are SGHRS and YFSETQ. The CDR3 spans 13 residues. The CDR3 region is CASTLNREGEQFF. The CDR3 coding sequence is TGCGCCAGCACCTTAAACAGGGAGGGTGAGCAGTTCTTC. Full variable domain (outside the CDR3, taken from reference TRBV5-1 and TRBJ2-1): KAGVTQTPRYLIKTRGQQVTLSCSPISGHRSVSWYQQTPGQGLQFLFEYFSETQRNKGNFPGRFSGRQFSNSRSEMNVSTLELGDSALYLCASTLNREGEQFFGPGTRLTVL.

The chain's CDR3 is CASSIGTSAGGSYNEQFF. The CDR3 DNA is TGTGCCAGTAGCATCGGGACTAGCGCGGGGGGAAGCTACAATGAGCAGTTCTTC. The gene calls are TRBV19 and TRBJ2-1, with TRBD2 matching 10 bases. Germline CDR1 reads LNHDA; CDR2 reads SQIVND (reference sequence). The CDR3 is 18 amino acids. Trimming took 6 bases from V and 3 from J; bases not matched to a gene: 14.

This sequence joins TRBV28 and TRBJ2-3; 12 positions agree with TRBD2. Losses at the gene ends were 6 bases for V and 8 bases for J; bases not matched to a gene: 12. The CDR3 totals 16 residues. Germline assignment: CDR1 MDHEN and CDR2 SYDVKM. The CDR3 region is CASSPPLAGGRGTQYF. The DNA of the CDR3 is TGTGCCAGCAGCCCCCCCCTAGCGGGGGGGCGGGGTACGCAGTATTTT.

This chain joins TRBV28 and TRBJ2-2, with D uncertain. The CDR3 is 16 residues long. Germline CDR1 is MDHEN and CDR2 is SYDVKM. V lost 1 base, J lost 0 bases, and 9 bases lay in between. CDR3 DNA sequence: TGTGCCAGCAGTTTATCTGTCGGCACGAACACCGGGGAGCTGTTTTTT. The encoded protein is CASSLSVGTNTGELFF. The whole variable domain, remainder taken from reference TRBV28 and TRBJ2-2, is DVKVTQSSRYLVKRTGEKVFLECVQDMDHENMFWYRQDPGLGLRLIYFSYDVKMKEKGDIPEGYSVSREKKERFSLILESASTNQTSMYLCASSLSVGTNTGELFFGEGSRLTVL.

This clone was found once. The J gene is TRBJ2-1, the V gene TRBV5-1; D is undetermined. V shed 4 bases and J shed 4 bases, with 12 bases lying between them. This CDR3 is 14 amino acids long. Germline CDR1 reads SGHRS; CDR2 reads YFSETQ. The CDR3 reads CASSRVTPYNEQFF. The CDR3 DNA reads as TGCGCCAGCAGCAGAGTAACACCGTACAATGAGCAGTTCTTC.

The rearrangement links TRBV6-6 to TRBJ2-7; 11 bases are a match to TRBD2. The CDR3 length is 15 residues. The V and J ends lost 5 bases and 4 bases, in that order; junction bases with no gene match: 7. Germline loops: CDR1 MNHNY, CDR2 SVGAGI (reference sequence). Written as DNA, the CDR3 is TGTGCCAGCAGTGCCCGACTAGCGGGATATTACGAGCAGTACTTC. Protein: CASSARLAGYYEQYF.

This chain links TRBV13 with TRBJ2-2; 8 bases align to TRBD2. Germline V gives CDR1 PRHDT, CDR2 FYEKMQ (reference sequence). The CDR3 is made up of 14 amino acids. The J segment lost 5 bases and the V segment lost 11 bases, leaving 10 bases of the junction unmatched. DNA of the CDR3: TGTGCCGGAACCGCGGGGGGACTTACCGGGGAGCTGTTTTTT. Protein product: CAGTAGGLTGELFF.

The rearrangement links TRBV10-1 to TRBJ2-1; D unclear. The CDR3 extends over 15 amino acids. Trimming cost V 7 bases and J 8 bases, with 21 bases left between them. Germline V gene lookup returns CDR1 WNHNN and CDR2 SYGVQD (reference sequence). As DNA, the CDR3 is TGCGCCAGCACCAAAAAGTCGAGGAAGACCCATGAGCAGTTCTTC. The encoded protein is CASTKKSRKTHEQFF.

J is TRBJ2-7 and V is TRBV29-1, with D perhaps TRBD2 (6 bases). CDR1 is SQVTM, CDR2 ANQGSEA, per germline. V lost 7 bases and J 7 bases, leaving 17 bases between the germline ends. The CDR3 is 12 amino acids. The CDR3, as DNA: TGCAGCGCCGGTAGGCAGGCGGGGGAGCAGTACTTC. Its protein is CSAGRQAGEQYF.

This clone was detected only a few times. The chain joins TRBV30 to TRBJ1-6; no definite D call. The CDR3 contains 14 residues. V lost 4 bases, J lost 0 bases, and 7 bases lay in between. Germline assignment: CDR1 GTSNPN and CDR2 SVGIG (reference sequence). Here the CDR3 DNA reads TGTGCCTGGACGTCCTTCTCCTATAATTCACCCCTCCACTTT. Protein product: CAWTSFSYNSPLHF.

V is TRBV6-5 and J is TRBJ1-1; D perhaps matches TRBD1 (5 bases). CDR1 and CDR2 from the germline V gene are MNHEY and SVGAGI. The CDR3 runs to 12 residues. The germline V and J ends were trimmed by 0 bases and 9 bases, with 8 bases remaining between them. CDR3 residues: CASSYSGQKAFF. In DNA, the CDR3 is TGTGCCAGCAGTTACTCGGGGCAGAAAGCTTTCTTT.

This rearrangement joins TRBV4-3 to TRBJ2-3; D ambiguous. The CDR3 runs 14 residues. V was clipped by 1 base and J by 0 bases, with 5 bases between them. The germline CDR1 and CDR2 sequences are LGHNA and YSLEER. The CDR3 nucleotides are TGCGCCAGCAGCCAAGCCCAAAGCACAGATACGCAGTATTTT. This translates into CASSQAQSTDTQYF.

CDR3 sequence: CASSPRIHYGYTF. CDR3 DNA: TGTGCCAGCAGTCCCCGGATTCATTATGGCTACACCTTC. This rearrangement joins TRBV27 to TRBJ1-2; D is ambiguous. Trimming left V 5 bases short and J 5 bases short, with 12 bases between. The germline V gene encodes CDR1 MNHEY and CDR2 SMNVEV (reference sequence). This CDR3 has 13 residues.

The rearrangement links TRBV27 to TRBJ2-5, with 7 bases fitting TRBD1. In germline, CDR1 is MNHEY, CDR2 SMNVEV (reference sequence). CDR3 length: 15 residues. The ends lost 6 bases at V and 5 bases at J; junction bases unmatched: 12. The CDR3 DNA sequence: TGTGCCAGCAGCAGCCCCTCGACAGGGTTGGAGACCCAGTACTTC. Encoded protein: CASSSPSTGLETQYF.

This clone appeared once. The chain uses TRBV28 and TRBJ1-2; tentative D call: TRBD1 (5 bases). Germline V gene lookup returns CDR1 MDHEN and CDR2 SYDVKM. This CDR3 has 11 residues. The V end was cut by 7 bases, the J end by 5 bases, with 8 bases between. The CDR3 nucleotides are TGTGCCAGCATCGGGGGGTATGGCTACACCTTC. Protein: CASIGGYGYTF.

The gene calls are TRBV6-6 and TRBJ1-1; D remains unclear. CDR1 is MNHNY and CDR2 is SVGAGI in the germline V gene (reference sequence). V was trimmed by 7 bases and J by 6 bases, leaving 9 bases between them. The CDR3 length is 11 residues. The CDR3 DNA sequence: TGTGCCAGCAAGAGGGAAGCTGAAGCTTTCTTT. Translated: CASKREAEAFF.

The chain uses TRBV4-2 and TRBJ2-3; D unresolved. The CDR3 extends over 15 amino acids. The germline V and J ends were trimmed by 0 bases and 3 bases, with 10 bases remaining between them. Germline V gene data show CDR1 as LGHNA and CDR2 as YNFKEQ. Here the CDR3 DNA reads TGTGCCAGCAGCCAAGACTGGGATACTACAGATACGCAGTATTTT. This encodes CASSQDWDTTDTQYF.